The rows below give T cell receptor beta chains drawn from one sample of a study of neurological immune-mediated disorders. Each CDR3 protein gets one entry after TCRdb re-called the 5' RACE reads with MiXCR. This table has 25,000 to 30,000 distinct CDR3 sequences, about a sixth appearing once. Sequencing input: CD4+ T cells from blood. The source of these receptors is a female donor with HTLV-1-associated myelopathy (HAM/TSP). Each CDR3 is given without its conserved first and last residue. Fields, in order: V gene, J gene, CDR3 protein.

>TRBV5-5|TRBJ2-5
ASSLVPGTQETQY
>TRBV28|TRBJ1-1
ASSQGVSTEAF
>TRBV2|NA
ASSVGPGQGSYEQY
>TRBV5-1|TRBJ2-3
ASSSRTGLEDTQY
>TRBV7-9|TRBJ2-3
ASSLEVGVTDTQY
>TRBV7-2|NA
ASSLCALERPQY
>TRBV4-1|TRBJ2-7
ASPRWVGSGEQY
>TRBV29-1|TRBJ2-3
SVVLRTGTDTQY
>TRBV19|TRBJ2-3
ASSLLPPRGGSTDTQY
>TRBV7-3|TRBJ2-1
ASSPEWQSYNEQF
>TRBV6-1|TRBJ1-2
ASSAGGGPSYGYT
>TRBV20-1|TRBJ1-1
SASQGVNTEAF
>TRBV12-3/TRBV12-4|TRBJ1-2
ASSQDGNYGYT
>TRBV7-2|TRBJ2-3
ASSPWGSGRPVSSTDTQY
>TRBV7-2|TRBJ2-1
ASSFVLAGGTQF
>TRBV7-2|TRBJ2-5
ASSFYICSGRLAGNGETQY
>TRBV12-3/TRBV12-4|TRBJ1-1
ASSPERDSAEAF
>TRBV5-1|TRBJ2-1
ASSQRGASGNEQF
>TRBV7-2|TRBJ2-3
ASSWEGQGRDTQY
>TRBV2|TRBJ2-1
ASSTRGVHLNEQF
>TRBV15|TRBJ2-1
ATSRGPGRGTSHEQF
>TRBV7-2|TRBJ1-2
ASSLSVTNYAYT
>TRBV20-1|TRBJ2-3
SARDPRSGTDTQY
>TRBV5-1|TRBJ2-1
ASSLGLAGEFEQF
>TRBV10-2|TRBJ1-6
DSSELSSPLH
>TRBV4-1|TRBJ1-3
ASSKGQGSNSGNTIY
>TRBV18|TRBJ2-7
ASSPMTRTGSPEQY
>TRBV18|TRBJ2-3
ASSIGQAGRDTQY
>TRBV7-2|TRBJ2-7
ASQASGSVAYEQY
>TRBV18|TRBJ2-1
ASSPRTSNEQF
>TRBV20-1|TRBJ2-3
SATPGLAAAVTQY
>TRBV28|TRBJ1-6
ASSFDSYSPLH
>TRBV6-5|TRBJ2-4
ASKTLAGGSGKNIQY
>TRBV20-1|TRBJ2-1
SAGGRRNEQF
>TRBV5-5|TRBJ1-1
ASSLLGDIPNTEAF
>TRBV7-6|TRBJ2-7
ASSAGSQTYEQY
>TRBV5-1|TRBJ1-4
ASSLGGGSEKLF
>TRBV15|TRBJ2-5
ATSSTGLSRETQY
>TRBV7-2|TRBJ2-2
ASSLMLETGELF
>TRBV6-5|TRBJ1-1
ASSYAGRYRTEAF
>TRBV5-1|TRBJ1-5
ASSPGTGGYQPQH
>TRBV7-2|TRBJ2-2
ASSSSLAGAGELF
>TRBV20-1|TRBJ2-3
SAPSTDTDTQY
>TRBV7-2|TRBJ2-3
ASSLLRLAPSTDTQY